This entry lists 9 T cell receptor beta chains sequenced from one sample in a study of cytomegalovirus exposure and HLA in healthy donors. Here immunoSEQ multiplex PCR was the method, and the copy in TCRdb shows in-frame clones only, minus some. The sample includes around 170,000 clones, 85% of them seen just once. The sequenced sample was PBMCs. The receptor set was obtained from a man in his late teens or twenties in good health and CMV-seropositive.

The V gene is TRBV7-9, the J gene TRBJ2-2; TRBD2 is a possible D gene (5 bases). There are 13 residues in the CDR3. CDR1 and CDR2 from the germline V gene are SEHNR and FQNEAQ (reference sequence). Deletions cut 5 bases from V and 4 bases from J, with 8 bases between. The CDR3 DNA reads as TGTGCCAGCAGCAGAACTAGCACCGGGGAGCTGTTTTTT. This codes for CASSRTSTGELFF.

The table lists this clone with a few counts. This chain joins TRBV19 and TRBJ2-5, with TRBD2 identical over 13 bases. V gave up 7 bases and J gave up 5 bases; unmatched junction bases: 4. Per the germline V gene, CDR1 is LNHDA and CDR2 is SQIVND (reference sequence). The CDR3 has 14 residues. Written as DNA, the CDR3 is TGTGCCAGTATCAAGACTAGCGGGGGGGAGACCCAGTACTTC. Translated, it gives CASIKTSGGETQYF. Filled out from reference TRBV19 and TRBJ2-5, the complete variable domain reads DGGITQSPKYLFRKEGQNVTLSCEQNLNHDAMYWYRQDPGQGLRLIYYSQIVNDFQKGDIAEGYSVSREKKESFPLTVTSAQKNPTAFYLCASIKTSGGETQYFGPGTRLLVL.

The CDR3 loop is CAWTGVPNIQYF. In DNA form, the CDR3 reads TGTGCCTGGACAGGGGTACCAAACATTCAGTACTTC. The rearrangement links TRBV30 to TRBJ2-4, with TRBD1 as a possible D gene (6 bases). Germline V lookup: CDR1 GTSNPN, CDR2 SVGIG (reference sequence). This CDR3 has 12 residues. The V gene lost 4 bases and the J gene lost 6 bases, with 10 bases spanning the gap.

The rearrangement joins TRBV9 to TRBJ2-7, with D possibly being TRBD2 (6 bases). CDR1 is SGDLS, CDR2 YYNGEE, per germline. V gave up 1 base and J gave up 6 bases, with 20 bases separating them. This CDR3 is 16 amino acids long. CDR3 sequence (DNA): TGTGCCAGCAGCGTAAATGGAGGGGATAGGGCTTCCGAGCAGTACTTC. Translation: CASSVNGGDRASEQYF.

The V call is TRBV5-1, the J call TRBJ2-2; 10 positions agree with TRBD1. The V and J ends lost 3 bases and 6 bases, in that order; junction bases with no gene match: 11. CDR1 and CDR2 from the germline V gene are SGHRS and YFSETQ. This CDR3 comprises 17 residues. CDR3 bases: TGCGCCAGCAGCTACGGTACCAGGACAGGGGGGTCCGGGGAGCTGTTTTTT. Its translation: CASSYGTRTGGSGELFF.

CDR3 region: CASSRNSGQGAGDTQYF. CDR3 in DNA: TGCGCCAGCAGCCGCAACTCCGGACAGGGGGCCGGAGATACGCAGTATTTT. The chain uses TRBV4-1 and TRBJ2-3; 11 bases fit TRBD1. Germline V gene data show CDR1 as MGHRA and CDR2 as YSYEKL. The CDR3 has 17 amino acids. V lost 4 bases and J lost 5; bases outside the gene matches: 11.

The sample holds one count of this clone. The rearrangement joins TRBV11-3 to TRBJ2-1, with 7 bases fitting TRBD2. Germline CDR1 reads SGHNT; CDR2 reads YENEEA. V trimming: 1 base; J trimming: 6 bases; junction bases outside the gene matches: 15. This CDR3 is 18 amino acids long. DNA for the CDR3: TGTGCCAGCAGCTTAGGCGCCACAGCGGGGTGGGGCCTCAATGAGCAGTTCTTC. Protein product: CASSLGATAGWGLNEQFF.

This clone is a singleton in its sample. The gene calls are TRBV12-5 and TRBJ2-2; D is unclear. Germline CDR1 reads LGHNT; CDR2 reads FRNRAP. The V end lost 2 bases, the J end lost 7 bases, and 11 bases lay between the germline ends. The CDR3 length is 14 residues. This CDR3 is CASGLYQVGGELFF. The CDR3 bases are TGTGCTAGTGGTTTGTATCAGGTTGGCGGGGAGCTGTTTTTT.

This CDR3 reads CASRPGTNERTIYF. CDR3 sequence (DNA): TGTGCCAGCAGGCCCGGGACAAACGAAAGAACCATATATTTT. The rearrangement links TRBV28 to TRBJ1-3; perhaps TRBD1 as D (6 bases). CDR1 MDHEN and CDR2 SYDVKM come from the germline V gene. V was clipped by 6 bases and J by 10 bases, with 19 bases between them. This CDR3 is built from 14 residues.